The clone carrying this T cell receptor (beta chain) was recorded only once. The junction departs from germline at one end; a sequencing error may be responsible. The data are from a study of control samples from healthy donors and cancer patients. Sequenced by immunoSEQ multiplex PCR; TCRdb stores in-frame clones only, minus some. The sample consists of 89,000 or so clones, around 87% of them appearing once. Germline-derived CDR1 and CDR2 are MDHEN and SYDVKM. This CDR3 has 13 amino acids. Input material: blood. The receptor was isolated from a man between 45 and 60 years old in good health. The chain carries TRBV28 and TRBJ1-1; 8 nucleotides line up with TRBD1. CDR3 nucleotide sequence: TGTGCCAGCATTTTACAGGGGGACACTGAAGCTTTCTTT. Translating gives CASILQGDTEAFF.